Below are 32 T cell receptor beta chains sequenced from a single sample in a study of T cells expressing NK-cell markers. After re-calling the 5' RACE reads, TCRdb lists one entry per CDR3 protein, DNA absent. Its clone listing holds roughly 160,000 distinct CDR3 sequences. Sequencing used blood T cells: a sorted CD56 or NKG2C T cell subset, CD4+ or CD8+ T cells, or bulk PBMC T cells (not recorded which). The origin of the receptors is a woman between 18 and 75 years old in good health.

The rearrangement links TRBV2 to TRBJ1-4. The CDR3 covers 13 residues. Germline V gene sequence: CDR1 SNHLY, CDR2 FYNNEI. The CDR3 loop is CATQVETNEKLFF.

The CDR3 reads CASRPLQGHAEAFF. The V gene is TRBV6-1, the J gene TRBJ1-1; TCRdb gives TRBD1 as the D gene, but with no DNA this cannot be confirmed. CDR3 length equals 14 residues. Germline-derived CDR1 and CDR2 are MNHNS and SASEGT.

The V call is TRBV9, the J call TRBJ2-7. The germline gives CDR1 SGDLS, CDR2 YYNGEE. The CDR3 contains 14 residues. The CDR3 is CASSITGISYEQYF.

Here the CDR3 reads CASSLEQIFNEQFF. This chain links TRBV5-1 with TRBJ2-1. The CDR3 is made up of 14 amino acids. Germline V gives CDR1 SGHRS, CDR2 YFSETQ.

The chain is built from TRBV28 and TRBJ2-3; TCRdb outputs TRBD1, but without DNA this stays unchecked. In germline, CDR1 is MDHEN, CDR2 SYDVKM. CDR3 length equals 16 residues. CDR3 residues: CASSAGRVMGTDTQYF.

The chain carries TRBV24-1 and TRBJ2-5. Germline assignment: CDR1 KGHDR and CDR2 SFDVKD. The CDR3 is 11 amino acids. This CDR3 reads CATSDYRTQYF.

The rearrangement uses TRBV7-6 and TRBJ2-3; without DNA, the TCRdb call of TRBD1 cannot be checked. The CDR3 spans 13 residues. Germline V gives CDR1 SGHVS, CDR2 FNYEAQ. CDR3 protein: CASRTGGTDTQYF.

V gene TRBV12-3 or TRBV12-4 combines with J gene TRBJ2-3; TCRdb's assignment of TRBD2 cannot be checked, as there is no DNA. The CDR3 loop spans 17 amino acids. CDR3 region: CASSNSGRAGSTDTQYF.

The chain carries TRBV25-1 and TRBJ1-6. The CDR3 loop spans 15 amino acids. Germline V gives CDR1 MGHDK, CDR2 SYGVNS. The CDR3 loop reads CASSEFGGDNSPLHF.

The chain joins TRBV9 to TRBJ1-3. The V gene's germline CDR1 is SGDLS and CDR2 YYNGEE. This CDR3 is built from 14 residues. CDR3 region: CASSVRSSGNTIYF.

The rearrangement uses TRBV9 and TRBJ2-7; TCRdb's D call of TRBD2 is untestable without DNA. This CDR3 has 14 amino acids. CDR1 is SGDLS and CDR2 is YYNGEE in the germline V gene. This CDR3 is CASSPSGTSGQQYF.

The chain combines TRBV12-5 with TRBJ2-7. CDR1 is LGHNT and CDR2 is FRNRAP in the germline V gene. The CDR3 is made up of 13 amino acids. CDR3 residues: CASGLGVPAEQYF.

The rearrangement joins TRBV6-1 to TRBJ1-1; TCRdb reports TRBD1, a call that lacks DNA to check it against. This CDR3 is 12 amino acids long. From germline, CDR1 is MNHNS and CDR2 SASEGT. The CDR3 reads CASSAPGTAAFF.

The chain uses TRBV5-1 and TRBJ2-2; the D call from TCRdb, TRBD2, cannot be confirmed without DNA. This CDR3 has 17 residues. The germline gives CDR1 SGHRS, CDR2 YFSETQ. CDR3 region: CASSDPSGGANTGELFF. Full variable domain (rest looked up from reference TRBV5-1 and TRBJ2-2): KAGVTQTPRYLIKTRGQQVTLSCSPISGHRSVSWYQQTPGQGLQFLFEYFSETQRNKGNFPGRFSGRQFSNSRSEMNVSTLELGDSALYLCASSDPSGGANTGELFFGEGSRLTVL.

V and J are TRBV5-1 and TRBJ1-1; TCRdb's D gene call, TRBD1, goes unchecked for lack of DNA. The CDR3 is 15 residues long. Germline assignment: CDR1 SGHRS and CDR2 YFSETQ. The CDR3 spells CASSNWGGMNTEAFF.

The J gene is TRBJ1-2, the V gene TRBV7-9; TCRdb designates TRBD1, a call that cannot be tested without DNA. The CDR3 is 16 amino acids. The V gene's germline CDR1 is SEHNR and CDR2 FQNEAQ (reference sequence). CDR3 sequence reads: CASSLTVDGQGYGYTF.

The chain combines TRBV5-1 with TRBJ1-1. Germline CDR1 is SGHRS and CDR2 is YFSETQ. The length of the CDR3 is 16 residues. CDR3 sequence: CASSSGGGAPNTEAFF.

The chain carries TRBV12-3 or TRBV12-4 and TRBJ2-5; there is no DNA to check the TCRdb D call of TRBD1. The CDR3 is 14 amino acids. The CDR3 protein is CASSIGQIQETQYF.

The gene calls are TRBV5-6 and TRBJ1-6; TCRdb's D gene call, TRBD1, goes unchecked for lack of DNA. The CDR3 spans 15 residues. Germline assignment: CDR1 SGHDT and CDR2 YYEEEE. The CDR3 is CASSIGGGNNSPLHF. The entire variable domain, with the rest obtained from reference TRBV5-6 and TRBJ1-6, is as follows: DAGVTQSPTHLIKTRGQQVTLRCSPKSGHDTVSWYQQALGQGPQFIFQYYEEEERQRGNFPDRFSGHQFPNYSSELNVNALLLGDSALYLCASSIGGGNNSPLHFGNGTRLTVT.

V usage is TRBV5-1 and J usage is TRBJ2-1; TCRdb proposes TRBD1, but this gene call is untestable without DNA. CDR1 and CDR2 from the germline V gene are SGHRS and YFSETQ. There are 15 residues in the CDR3. The CDR3 loop is CASSSGHLAYNEQFF.

The rearrangement joins TRBV7-2 to TRBJ2-1; TCRdb reports TRBD2, a call that lacks DNA to check it against. Germline CDR1 SGHTA, CDR2 FQGNSA. CDR3 size: 16 residues. CDR3 sequence: CASSEDGRAGYNEQFF.

The rearrangement links TRBV5-6 to TRBJ1-1. CDR1 is SGHDT and CDR2 is YYEEEE in the germline V gene. CDR3 size: 13 residues. The CDR3: CASSLGGFTEAFF. Together with reference TRBV5-6 and TRBJ1-1, the CDR3 gives the full variable domain: DAGVTQSPTHLIKTRGQQVTLRCSPKSGHDTVSWYQQALGQGPQFIFQYYEEEERQRGNFPDRFSGHQFPNYSSELNVNALLLGDSALYLCASSLGGFTEAFFGQGTRLTVV.

The chain couples TRBV7-9 to TRBJ1-4; as DNA is missing, the TRBD1 call by TCRdb cannot be tested. Germline CDR1 reads SEHNR; CDR2 reads FQNEAQ (reference sequence). The CDR3 length is 15 residues. The CDR3 sequence: CASSGGRGWDEKLFF.

The chain is built from TRBV6-5 and TRBJ2-7. CDR1 is MNHEY and CDR2 is SVGAGI in the germline V gene. The CDR3 consists of 15 residues. CDR3 residues: CASSYEAVPSYEQYF.

V and J are TRBV7-8 and TRBJ2-3; TCRdb designates TRBD1, a call that cannot be tested without DNA. CDR3 length equals 14 residues. Germline V lookup: CDR1 SGHVS, CDR2 FQNEAQ. The CDR3 spells CASSPGGPADTQYF.

The genes are TRBV5-1 and TRBJ1-2; checking the TCRdb D call of TRBD1 is not possible without DNA. The CDR3 runs 13 residues. CDR1 SGHRS and CDR2 YFSETQ come from the germline V gene. The CDR3 is CASSEGQGTGYTF.

This chain joins TRBV28 and TRBJ1-4. CDR3 size: 15 residues. The germline CDR1 and CDR2 sequences are MDHEN and SYDVKM. CDR3 amino acids: CASSEGTTTNEKLFF. Using reference TRBV28 and TRBJ1-4 for the parts outside the CDR3, the full variable domain is DVKVTQSSRYLVKRTGEKVFLECVQDMDHENMFWYRQDPGLGLRLIYFSYDVKMKEKGDIPEGYSVSREKKERFSLILESASTNQTSMYLCASSEGTTTNEKLFFGSGTQLSVL.

The V gene is TRBV12-3 or TRBV12-4, the J gene TRBJ2-7; TCRdb designates TRBD2, a call that cannot be tested without DNA. The CDR3 sequence is 15 residues long. CDR3 in amino acids: CASSFFSYGESEQYF.

The chain joins TRBV5-6 to TRBJ2-7; as DNA is missing, the TRBD2 call by TCRdb cannot be tested. The CDR3 has 16 amino acids. Germline CDR1 and CDR2: SGHDT and YYEEEE. The CDR3 is CASTPRASGSSYEQYF.

This rearrangement joins TRBV5-1 to TRBJ2-7; TCRdb indicates TRBD2, and absent DNA this call remains unverified. This CDR3 spans 15 amino acids. Germline V CDR1 and CDR2: SGHRS, YFSETQ. CDR3 amino acids: CASSFTAGPAYEQYF. Variable domain in full (rest from reference TRBV5-1 and TRBJ2-7): KAGVTQTPRYLIKTRGQQVTLSCSPISGHRSVSWYQQTPGQGLQFLFEYFSETQRNKGNFPGRFSGRQFSNSRSEMNVSTLELGDSALYLCASSFTAGPAYEQYFGPGTRLTVT.

The chain combines TRBV5-1 with TRBJ1-1; TCRdb's D call of TRBD1 is untestable without DNA. The CDR3 loop spans 18 amino acids. The germline V gene encodes CDR1 SGHRS and CDR2 YFSETQ. The CDR3 is CASSLPPSQGRLYTEAFF. The full variable domain, rest sourced from reference TRBV5-1 and TRBJ1-1, is KAGVTQTPRYLIKTRGQQVTLSCSPISGHRSVSWYQQTPGQGLQFLFEYFSETQRNKGNFPGRFSGRQFSNSRSEMNVSTLELGDSALYLCASSLPPSQGRLYTEAFFGQGTRLTVV.

The V call is TRBV20-1, the J call TRBJ2-3; without DNA, the TCRdb call of TRBD1 cannot be checked. The CDR3 runs 16 residues. In germline, CDR1 is DFQATT, CDR2 SNEGSKA (reference sequence). The CDR3 region is CSARNTGQVLGNTQYF.